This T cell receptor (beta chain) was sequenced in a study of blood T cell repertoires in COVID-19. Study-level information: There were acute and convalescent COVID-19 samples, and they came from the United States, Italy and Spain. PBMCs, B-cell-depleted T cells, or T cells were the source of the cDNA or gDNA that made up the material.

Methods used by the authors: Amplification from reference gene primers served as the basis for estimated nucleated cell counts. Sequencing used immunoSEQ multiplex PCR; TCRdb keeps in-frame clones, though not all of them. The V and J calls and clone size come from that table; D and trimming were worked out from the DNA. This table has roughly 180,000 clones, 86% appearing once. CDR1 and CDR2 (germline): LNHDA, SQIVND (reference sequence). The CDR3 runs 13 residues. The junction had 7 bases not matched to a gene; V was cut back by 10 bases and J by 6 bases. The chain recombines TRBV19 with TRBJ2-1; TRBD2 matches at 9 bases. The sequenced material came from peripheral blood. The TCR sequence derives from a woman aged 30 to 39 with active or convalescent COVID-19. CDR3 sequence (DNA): TGTGCCACCGGGCTAGCGGGATTCAATGAGCAGTTCTTC. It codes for CATGLAGFNEQFF.